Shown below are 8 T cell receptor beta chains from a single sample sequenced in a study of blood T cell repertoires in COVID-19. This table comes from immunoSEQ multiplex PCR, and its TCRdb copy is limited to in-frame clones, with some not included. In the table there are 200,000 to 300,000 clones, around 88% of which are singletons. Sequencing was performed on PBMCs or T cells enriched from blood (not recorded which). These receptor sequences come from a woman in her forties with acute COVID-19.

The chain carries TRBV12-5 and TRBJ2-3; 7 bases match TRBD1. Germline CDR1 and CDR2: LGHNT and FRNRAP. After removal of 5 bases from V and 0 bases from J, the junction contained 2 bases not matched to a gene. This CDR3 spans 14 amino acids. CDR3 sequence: CASGQQGSTDTQYF. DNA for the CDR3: TGTGCTAGTGGTCAACAGGGGAGCACAGATACGCAGTATTTT. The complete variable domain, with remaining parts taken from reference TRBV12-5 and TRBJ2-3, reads DARVTQTPRHKVTEMGQEVTMRCQPILGHNTVFWYRQTMMQGLELLAYFRNRAPLDDSGMPKDRFSAEMPDATLATLKIQPSEPRDSAVYFCASGQQGSTDTQYFGPGTRLTVL.

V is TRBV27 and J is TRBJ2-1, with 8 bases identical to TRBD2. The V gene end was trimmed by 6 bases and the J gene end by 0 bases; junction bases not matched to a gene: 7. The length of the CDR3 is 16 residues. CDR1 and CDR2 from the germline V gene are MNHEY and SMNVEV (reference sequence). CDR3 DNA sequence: TGTGCCAGCAGCAAAATAGCGGGGCCCTCCTACAATGAGCAGTTCTTC. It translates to CASSKIAGPSYNEQFF.

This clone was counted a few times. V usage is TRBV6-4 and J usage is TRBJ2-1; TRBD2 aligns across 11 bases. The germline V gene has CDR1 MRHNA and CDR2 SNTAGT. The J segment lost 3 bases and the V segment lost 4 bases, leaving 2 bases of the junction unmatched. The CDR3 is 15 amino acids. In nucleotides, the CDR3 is TGTGCCAGCAGTGTGACTAGCGGGGACTACAATGAGCAGTTCTTC. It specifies CASSVTSGDYNEQFF.

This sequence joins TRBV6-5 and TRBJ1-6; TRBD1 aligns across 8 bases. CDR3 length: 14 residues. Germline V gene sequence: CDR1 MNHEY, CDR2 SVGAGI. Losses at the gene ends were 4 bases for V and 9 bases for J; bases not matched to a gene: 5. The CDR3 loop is CASSFADRGSPLHF. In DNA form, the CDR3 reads TGTGCCAGCAGTTTCGCCGACAGGGGTTCACCCCTCCACTTT.

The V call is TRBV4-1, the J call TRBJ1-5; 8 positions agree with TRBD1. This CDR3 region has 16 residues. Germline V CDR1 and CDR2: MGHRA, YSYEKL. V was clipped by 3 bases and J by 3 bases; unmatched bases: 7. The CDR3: CASSHGGQGINQPQHF. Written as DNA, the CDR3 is TGCGCCAGCAGCCACGGAGGACAGGGCATCAATCAGCCCCAGCATTTT.

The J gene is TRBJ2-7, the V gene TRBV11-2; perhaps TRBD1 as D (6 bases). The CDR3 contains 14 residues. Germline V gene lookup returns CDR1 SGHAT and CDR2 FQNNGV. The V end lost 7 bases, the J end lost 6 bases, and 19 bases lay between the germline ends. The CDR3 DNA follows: TGTGCCAGCAACCCTTTTGGGGGCCTAAGCGAGCAGTACTTC. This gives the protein CASNPFGGLSEQYF.

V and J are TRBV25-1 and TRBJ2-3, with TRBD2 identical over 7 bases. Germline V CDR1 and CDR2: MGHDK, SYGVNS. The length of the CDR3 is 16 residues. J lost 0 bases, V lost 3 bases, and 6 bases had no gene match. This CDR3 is CASSDGGDPSTDTQYF. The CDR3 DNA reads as TGTGCCAGCAGTGATGGGGGGGACCCTAGCACAGATACGCAGTATTTT. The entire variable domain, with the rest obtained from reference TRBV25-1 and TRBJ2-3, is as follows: EADIYQTPRYLVIGTGKKITLECSQTMGHDKMYWYQQDPGMELHLIHYSYGVNSTEKGDLSSESTVSRIRTEHFPLTLESARPSHTSQYLCASSDGGDPSTDTQYFGPGTRLTVL.

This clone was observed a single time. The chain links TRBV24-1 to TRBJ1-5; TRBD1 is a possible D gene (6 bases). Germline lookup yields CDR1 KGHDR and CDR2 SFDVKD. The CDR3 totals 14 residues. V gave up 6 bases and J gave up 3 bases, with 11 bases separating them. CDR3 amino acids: CATSSDRSNQPQHF. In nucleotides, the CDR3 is TGTGCCACCAGTTCGGACAGATCCAATCAGCCCCAGCATTTT.